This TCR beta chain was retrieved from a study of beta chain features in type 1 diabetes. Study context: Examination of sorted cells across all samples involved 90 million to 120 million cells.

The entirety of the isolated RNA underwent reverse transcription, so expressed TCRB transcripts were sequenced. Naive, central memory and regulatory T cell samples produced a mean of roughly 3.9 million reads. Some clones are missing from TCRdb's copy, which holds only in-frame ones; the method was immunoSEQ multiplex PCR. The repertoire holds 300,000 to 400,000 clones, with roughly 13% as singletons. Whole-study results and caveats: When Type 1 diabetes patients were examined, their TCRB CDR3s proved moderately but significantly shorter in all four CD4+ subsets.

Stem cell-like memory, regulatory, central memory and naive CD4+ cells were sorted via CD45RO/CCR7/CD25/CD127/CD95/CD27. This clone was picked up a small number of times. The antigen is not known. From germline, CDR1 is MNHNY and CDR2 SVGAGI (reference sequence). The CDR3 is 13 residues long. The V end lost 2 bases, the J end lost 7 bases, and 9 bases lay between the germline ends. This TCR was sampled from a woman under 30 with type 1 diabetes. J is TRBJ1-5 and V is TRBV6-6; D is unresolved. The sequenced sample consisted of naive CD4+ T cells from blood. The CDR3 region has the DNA TGTGCCAGCAGTTACGAGGGAAACCAGCCCCAGCATTTT. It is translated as CASSYEGNQPQHF.